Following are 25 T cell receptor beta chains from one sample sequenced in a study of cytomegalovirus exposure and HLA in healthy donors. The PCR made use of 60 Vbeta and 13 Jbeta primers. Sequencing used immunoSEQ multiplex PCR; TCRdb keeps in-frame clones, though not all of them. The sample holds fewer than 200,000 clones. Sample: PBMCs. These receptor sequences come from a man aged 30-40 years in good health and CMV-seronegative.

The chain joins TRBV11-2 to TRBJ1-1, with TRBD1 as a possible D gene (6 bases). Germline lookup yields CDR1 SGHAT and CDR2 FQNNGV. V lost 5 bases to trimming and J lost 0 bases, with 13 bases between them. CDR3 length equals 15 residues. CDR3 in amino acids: CASSPNEGVNTEAFF. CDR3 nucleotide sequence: TGTGCCAGCAGCCCTAACGAGGGGGTGAACACTGAAGCTTTCTTT.

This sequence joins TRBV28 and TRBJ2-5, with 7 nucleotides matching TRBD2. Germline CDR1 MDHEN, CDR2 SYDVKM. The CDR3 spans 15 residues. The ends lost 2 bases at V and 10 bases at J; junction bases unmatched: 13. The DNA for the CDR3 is TGTGCCAGCAGTTTAAGGGCTAGCGGCGGGCGGGACCAGTACTTC. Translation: CASSLRASGGRDQYF.

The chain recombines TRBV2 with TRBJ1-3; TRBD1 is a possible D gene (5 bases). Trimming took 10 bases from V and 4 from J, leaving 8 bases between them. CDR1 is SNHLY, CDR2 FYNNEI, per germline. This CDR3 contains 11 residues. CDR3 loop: CATPGGNTIYF. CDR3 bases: TGTGCCACCCCAGGGGGAAACACCATATATTTT. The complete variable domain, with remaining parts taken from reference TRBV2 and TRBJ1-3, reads EPEVTQTPSHQVTQMGQEVILRCVPISNHLYFYWYRQILGQKVEFLVSFYNNEISEKSEIFDDQFSVERPDGSNFTLKIRSTKLEDSAMYFCATPGGNTIYFGEGSWLTVV.

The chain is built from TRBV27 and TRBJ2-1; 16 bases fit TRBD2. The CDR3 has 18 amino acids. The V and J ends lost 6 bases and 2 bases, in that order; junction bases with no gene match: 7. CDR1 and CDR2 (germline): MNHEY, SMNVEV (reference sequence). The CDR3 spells CASRPGLAGGPAYNEQFF. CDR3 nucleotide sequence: TGTGCCAGCAGACCGGGACTAGCGGGAGGGCCGGCCTACAATGAGCAGTTCTTC.

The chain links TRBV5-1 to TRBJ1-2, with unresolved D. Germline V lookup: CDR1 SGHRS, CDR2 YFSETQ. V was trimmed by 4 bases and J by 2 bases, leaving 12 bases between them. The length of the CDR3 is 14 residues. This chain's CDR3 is CASSPASTNYGYTF. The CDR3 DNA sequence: TGCGCCAGCAGCCCAGCTTCGACAAACTATGGCTACACCTTC.

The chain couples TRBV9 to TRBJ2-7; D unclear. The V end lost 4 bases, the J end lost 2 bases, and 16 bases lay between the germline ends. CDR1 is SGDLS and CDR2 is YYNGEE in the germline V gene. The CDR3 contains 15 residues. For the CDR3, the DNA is TGTGCCAGCAGCCCAACTCACAGTATAGCCTACGAGCAGTACTTC. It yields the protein CASSPTHSIAYEQYF.

CDR3 loop: CASSRQGEGTEAFF. The CDR3 DNA is TGCGCCAGCAGCCGACAGGGGGAAGGCACTGAAGCTTTCTTT. The gene calls are TRBV5-1 and TRBJ1-1; 9 nucleotides line up with TRBD1. J was trimmed by 4 bases and V by 4 bases; bases with no gene match: 5. This CDR3 is 14 amino acids long. Germline CDR1 is SGHRS and CDR2 is YFSETQ.

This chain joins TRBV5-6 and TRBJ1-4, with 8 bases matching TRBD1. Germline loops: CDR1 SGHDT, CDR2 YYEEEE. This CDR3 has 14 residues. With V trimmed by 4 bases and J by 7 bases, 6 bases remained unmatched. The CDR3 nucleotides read TGTGCCAGCAGCCAGGGGGCGGTCGGTGAAAAACTGTTTTTT. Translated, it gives CASSQGAVGEKLFF.

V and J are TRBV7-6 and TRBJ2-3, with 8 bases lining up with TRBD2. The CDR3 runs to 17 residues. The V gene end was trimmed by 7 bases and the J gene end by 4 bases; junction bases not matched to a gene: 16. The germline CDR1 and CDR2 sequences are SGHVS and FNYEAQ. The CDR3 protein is CASTPRGGPVVSDTQYF. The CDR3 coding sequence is TGTGCCAGCACCCCCCGGGGGGGGCCCGTTGTTTCAGATACGCAGTATTTT.

Written as DNA, the CDR3 is TGTGCCAGCAGCGTTATACCCGCGGGAGCGGGAGATACGCAGTATTTT. This encodes CASSVIPAGAGDTQYF. V is TRBV9 and J is TRBJ2-3; TRBD2 matches 7 bases. Trimming removed 2 bases from V and 5 bases from J; junction bases left unmatched: 11. Germline V CDR1 and CDR2: SGDLS, YYNGEE. The CDR3 spans 16 residues. The complete variable domain, with remaining parts taken from reference TRBV9 and TRBJ2-3, reads DSGVTQTPKHLITATGQRVTLRCSPRSGDLSVYWYQQSLDQGLQFLIQYYNGEERAKGNILERFSAQQFPDLHSELNLSSLELGDSALYFCASSVIPAGAGDTQYFGPGTRLTVL.

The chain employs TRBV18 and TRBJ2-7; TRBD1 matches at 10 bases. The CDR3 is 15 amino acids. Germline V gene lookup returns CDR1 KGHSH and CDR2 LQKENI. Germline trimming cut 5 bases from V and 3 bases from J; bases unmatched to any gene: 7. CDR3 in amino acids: CASSSWTGGDYEQYF. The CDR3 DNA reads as TGTGCCAGCTCATCTTGGACAGGGGGAGACTACGAGCAGTACTTC.

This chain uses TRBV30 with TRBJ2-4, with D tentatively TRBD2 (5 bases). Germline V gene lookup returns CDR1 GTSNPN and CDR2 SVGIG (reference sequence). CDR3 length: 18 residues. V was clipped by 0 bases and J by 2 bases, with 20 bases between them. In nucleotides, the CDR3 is TGTGCCTGGAGTGTTATGAGGGCGACGCTCGGGTCCAAAAACATTCAGTACTTC. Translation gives CAWSVMRATLGSKNIQYF.

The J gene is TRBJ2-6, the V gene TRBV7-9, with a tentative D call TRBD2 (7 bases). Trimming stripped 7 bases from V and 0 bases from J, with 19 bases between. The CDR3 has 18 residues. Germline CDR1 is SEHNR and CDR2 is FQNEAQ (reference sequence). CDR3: CASINWGGGVSGANVLTF. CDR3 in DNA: TGTGCCAGCATAAACTGGGGGGGCGGGGTCTCTGGGGCCAACGTCCTGACTTTC.

The CDR3 DNA reads as TGTGCCAGCAGTTTTTTCTCGTACGACCGGAAGAGGGTCAACGAGCAGTACTTC. Its protein product is CASSFFSYDRKRVNEQYF. The chain combines TRBV27 with TRBJ2-7; possible D gene TRBD2, 5 bases. The CDR3 has 18 amino acids. CDR1 is MNHEY and CDR2 is SMNVEV in the germline V gene (reference sequence). V was clipped by 3 bases and J by 5 bases, with 26 bases between them.

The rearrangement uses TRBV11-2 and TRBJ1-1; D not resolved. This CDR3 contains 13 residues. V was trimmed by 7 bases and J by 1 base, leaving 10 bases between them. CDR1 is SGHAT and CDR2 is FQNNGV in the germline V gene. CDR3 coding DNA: TGTGCCAGCACCCCTAGAGGGAACACTGAAGCTTTCTTT. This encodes CASTPRGNTEAFF. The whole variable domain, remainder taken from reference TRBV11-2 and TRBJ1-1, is EAGVAQSPRYKIIEKRQSVAFWCNPISGHATLYWYQQILGQGPKLLIQFQNNGVVDDSQLPKDRFSAERLKGVDSTLKIQPAKLEDSAVYLCASTPRGNTEAFFGQGTRLTVV.

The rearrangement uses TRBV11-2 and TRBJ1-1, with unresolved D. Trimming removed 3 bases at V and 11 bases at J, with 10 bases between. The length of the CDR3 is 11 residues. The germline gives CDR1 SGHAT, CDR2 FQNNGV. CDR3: CASSFRHNAFF. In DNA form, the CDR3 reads TGTGCCAGCAGCTTCCGACACAACGCTTTCTTT.

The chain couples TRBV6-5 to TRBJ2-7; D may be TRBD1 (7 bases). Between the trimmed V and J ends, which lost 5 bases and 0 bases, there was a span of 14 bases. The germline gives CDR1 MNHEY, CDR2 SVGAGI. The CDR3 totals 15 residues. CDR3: CASSASRDSSYEQYF. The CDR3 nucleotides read TGTGCCAGCAGTGCCTCGCGGGACAGCTCCTACGAGCAGTACTTC.

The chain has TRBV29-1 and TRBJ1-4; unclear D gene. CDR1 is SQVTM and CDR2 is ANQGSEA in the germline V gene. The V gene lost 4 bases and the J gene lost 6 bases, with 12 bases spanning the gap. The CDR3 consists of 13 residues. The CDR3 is CSVVRTVDEKLFF. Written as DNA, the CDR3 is TGCAGCGTTGTAAGAACGGTGGATGAAAAACTGTTTTTT.

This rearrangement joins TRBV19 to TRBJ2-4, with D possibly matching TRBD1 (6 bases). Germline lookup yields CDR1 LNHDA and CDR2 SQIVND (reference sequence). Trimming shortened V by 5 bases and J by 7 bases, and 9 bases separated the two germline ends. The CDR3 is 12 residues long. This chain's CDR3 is CASSVGQNIQYF. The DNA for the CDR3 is TGTGCCAGTAGTGTCGGACAGAACATTCAGTACTTC.

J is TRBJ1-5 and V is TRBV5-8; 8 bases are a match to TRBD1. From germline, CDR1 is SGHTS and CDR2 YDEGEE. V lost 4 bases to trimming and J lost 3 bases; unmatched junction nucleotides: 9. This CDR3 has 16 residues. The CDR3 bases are TGTGCCAGCAGCCCAGGGACAGGAGCTTTCAATCAGCCCCAGCATTTT. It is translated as CASSPGTGAFNQPQHF. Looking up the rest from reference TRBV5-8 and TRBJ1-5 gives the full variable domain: EAGVTQSPTHLIKTRGQQATLRCSPISGHTSVYWYQQALGLGLQFLLWYDEGEERNRGNFPPRFSGRQFPNYSSELNVNALELEDSALYLCASSPGTGAFNQPQHFGDGTRLSIL.

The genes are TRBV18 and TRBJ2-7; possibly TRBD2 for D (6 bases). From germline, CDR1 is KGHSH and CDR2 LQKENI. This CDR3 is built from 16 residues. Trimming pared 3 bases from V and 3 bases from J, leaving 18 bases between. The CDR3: CASSPLPPSADYEQYF. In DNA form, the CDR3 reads TGTGCCAGCTCACCTCTCCCGCCTAGCGCGGACTACGAGCAGTACTTC.

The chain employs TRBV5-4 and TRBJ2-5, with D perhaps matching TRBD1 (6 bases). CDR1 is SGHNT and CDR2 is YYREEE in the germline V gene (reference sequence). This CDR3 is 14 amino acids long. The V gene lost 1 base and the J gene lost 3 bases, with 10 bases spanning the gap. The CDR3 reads CASSLSGTKETQYF. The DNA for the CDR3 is TGTGCCAGCAGCTTGTCCGGGACAAAAGAGACCCAGTACTTC.

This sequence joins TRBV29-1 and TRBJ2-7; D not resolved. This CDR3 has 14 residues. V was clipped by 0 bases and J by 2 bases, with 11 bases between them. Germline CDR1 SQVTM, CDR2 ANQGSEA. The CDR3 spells CSVEEGVGAYEQYF. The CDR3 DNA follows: TGCAGCGTTGAAGAAGGTGTGGGCGCCTACGAGCAGTACTTC.

The CDR3 is CASRMTSGRKIGTYEQYF. The CDR3 bases are TGTGCCAGCAGGATGACTAGCGGGAGGAAAATTGGGACCTACGAGCAGTACTTC. The chain employs TRBV27 and TRBJ2-7; TRBD2 agrees at 13 bases. This CDR3 has 18 residues. From germline, CDR1 is MNHEY and CDR2 SMNVEV (reference sequence). J gave up 2 bases and V 6 bases, and 13 bases lay outside the gene matches.

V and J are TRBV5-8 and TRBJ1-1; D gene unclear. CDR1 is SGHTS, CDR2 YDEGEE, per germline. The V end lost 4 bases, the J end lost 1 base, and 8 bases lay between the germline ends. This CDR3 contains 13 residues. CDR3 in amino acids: CASSITENTEAFF. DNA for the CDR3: TGTGCCAGCAGCATTACAGAGAACACTGAAGCTTTCTTT. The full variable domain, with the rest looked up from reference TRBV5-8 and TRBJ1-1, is EAGVTQSPTHLIKTRGQQATLRCSPISGHTSVYWYQQALGLGLQFLLWYDEGEERNRGNFPPRFSGRQFPNYSSELNVNALELEDSALYLCASSITENTEAFFGQGTRLTVV.